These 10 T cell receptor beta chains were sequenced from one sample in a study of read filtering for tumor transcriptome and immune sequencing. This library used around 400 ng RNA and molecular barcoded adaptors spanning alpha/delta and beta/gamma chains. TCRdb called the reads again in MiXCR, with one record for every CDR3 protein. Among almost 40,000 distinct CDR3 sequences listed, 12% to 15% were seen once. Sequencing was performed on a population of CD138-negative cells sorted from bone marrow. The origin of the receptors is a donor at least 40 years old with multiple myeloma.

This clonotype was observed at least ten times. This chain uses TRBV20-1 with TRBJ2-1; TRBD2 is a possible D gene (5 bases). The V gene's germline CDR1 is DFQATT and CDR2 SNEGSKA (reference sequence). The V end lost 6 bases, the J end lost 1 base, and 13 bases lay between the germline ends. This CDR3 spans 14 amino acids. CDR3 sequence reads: CSATGAVSYNEQFF. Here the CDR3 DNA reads TGCAGTGCAACTGGAGCGGTGTCCTACAATGAGCAGTTCTTC.

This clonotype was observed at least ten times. CDR3 nucleotides: TGTGCCAAGTGGACAGGCACCGGGGAGCTGTTTTTT. This gives the protein CAKWTGTGELFF. V is TRBV12-3 or TRBV12-4 and J is TRBJ2-2; the match to TRBD1 covers 7 bases. The J segment lost 4 bases and the V segment lost 10 bases, leaving 3 bases of the junction unmatched. This CDR3 has 12 residues.

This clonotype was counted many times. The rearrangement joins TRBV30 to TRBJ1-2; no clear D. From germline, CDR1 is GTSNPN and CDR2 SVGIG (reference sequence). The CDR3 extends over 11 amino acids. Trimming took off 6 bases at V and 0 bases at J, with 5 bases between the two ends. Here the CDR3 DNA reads TGTGCCTGCCCGGCTAACTATGGCTACACCTTC. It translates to CACPANYGYTF. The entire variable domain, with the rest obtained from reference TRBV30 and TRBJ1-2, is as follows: SQTIHQWPATLVQPVGSPLSLECTVEGTSNPNLYWYRQAAGRGLQLLFYSVGIGQISSEVPQNLSASRPQDRQFILSSKKLLLSDSGFYLCACPANYGYTFGSGTRLTVV.

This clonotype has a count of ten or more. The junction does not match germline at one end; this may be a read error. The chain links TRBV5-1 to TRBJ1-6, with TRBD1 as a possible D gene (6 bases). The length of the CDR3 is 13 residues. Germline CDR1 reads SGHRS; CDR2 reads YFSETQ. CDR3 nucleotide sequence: TGTGCCAGCAGCTCGTACAGGGATTCACCCCTCCACTTT. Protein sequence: CASSSYRDSPLHF.

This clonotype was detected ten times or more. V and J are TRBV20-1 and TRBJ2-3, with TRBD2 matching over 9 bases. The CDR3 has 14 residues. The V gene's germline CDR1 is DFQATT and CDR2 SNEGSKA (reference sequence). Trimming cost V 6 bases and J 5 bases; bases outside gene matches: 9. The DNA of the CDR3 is TGCAGTGCCCCCAGAGCGGGGGGCGGAGATACGCAGTATTTT. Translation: CSAPRAGGGDTQYF.

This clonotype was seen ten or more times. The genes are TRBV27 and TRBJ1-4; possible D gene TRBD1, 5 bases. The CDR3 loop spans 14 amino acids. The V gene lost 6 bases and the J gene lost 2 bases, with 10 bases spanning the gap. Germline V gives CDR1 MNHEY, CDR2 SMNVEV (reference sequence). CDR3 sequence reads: CASSRDGTNEKLFF. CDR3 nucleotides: TGTGCCAGCAGCAGGGACGGTACTAATGAAAAACTGTTTTTT.

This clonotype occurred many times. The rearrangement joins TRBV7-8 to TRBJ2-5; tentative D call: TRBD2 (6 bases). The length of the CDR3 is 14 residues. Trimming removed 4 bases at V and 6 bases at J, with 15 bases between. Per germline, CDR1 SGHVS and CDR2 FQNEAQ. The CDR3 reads CASSSLGGVKTQYF. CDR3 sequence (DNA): TGTGCCAGCAGCTCACTCGGGGGAGTGAAGACCCAGTACTTC.

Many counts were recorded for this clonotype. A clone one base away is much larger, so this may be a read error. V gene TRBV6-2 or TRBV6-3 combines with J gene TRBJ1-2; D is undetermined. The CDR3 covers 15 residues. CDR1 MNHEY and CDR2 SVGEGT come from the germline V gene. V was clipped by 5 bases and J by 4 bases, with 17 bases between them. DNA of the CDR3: TGTGCCAGCAGTACCGCGAACCCTCGGCGCTATGGCTACACCTTC. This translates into CASSTANPRRYGYTF.

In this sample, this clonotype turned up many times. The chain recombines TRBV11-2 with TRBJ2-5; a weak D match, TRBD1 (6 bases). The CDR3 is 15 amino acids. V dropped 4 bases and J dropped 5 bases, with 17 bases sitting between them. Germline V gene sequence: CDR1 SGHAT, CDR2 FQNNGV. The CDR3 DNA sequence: TGTGCCAGCAGCTCCTCCGGGACACCCCAGGAGACCCAGTACTTC. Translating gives CASSSSGTPQETQYF.

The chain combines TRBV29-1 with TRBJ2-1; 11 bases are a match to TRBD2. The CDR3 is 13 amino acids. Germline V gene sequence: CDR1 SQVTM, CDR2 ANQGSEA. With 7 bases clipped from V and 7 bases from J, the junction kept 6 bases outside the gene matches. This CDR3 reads CSASLAGVNEQFF. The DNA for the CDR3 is TGCAGCGCCTCACTAGCGGGAGTAAATGAGCAGTTCTTC.